The rows below give T cell receptor beta chains drawn from one sample of a study of blood T cell repertoires in COVID-19. TCRdb's copy holds only in-frame clones and misses some; the assay was immunoSEQ multiplex PCR. This repertoire shows hundreds of thousands of clones, 85% found once; its top ten account for 18%. Sequencing was done on a sample of PBMCs or T cells enriched from blood (not recorded which). The receptors come from a man aged 40-50 years who had recovered from COVID-19. Each CDR3 is given with its conserved first and last residue. D genes are given only for firm matches. Some rows have no size entry. The others give once, few or many, or a class for an expanded clone.

abundance: .
d_gene: .
v_gene: TRBV5-5
CDR3aa: CASTLTPGVGQPQHF

abundance: .
d_gene: TRBD1
v_gene: TRBV9
CDR3aa: CASSVEGAAGNTIYF

abundance: once
d_gene: TRBD1
v_gene: TRBV19
CDR3aa: CASSNSGGMSGYTF

abundance: .
d_gene: TRBD1
v_gene: TRBV30
CDR3aa: CAGSGQGNQPQHF

abundance: many
d_gene: .
v_gene: TRBV9
CDR3aa: CASSATKNTEAFF

abundance: .
d_gene: .
v_gene: TRBV28
CDR3aa: CASSLAGTAYNEQFF

abundance: .
d_gene: TRBD2
v_gene: TRBV7-2
CDR3aa: CASSLDGGGQYF

abundance: .
d_gene: TRBD1
v_gene: TRBV12-5
CDR3aa: CASGLVPTGGNSPLHF

abundance: .
d_gene: TRBD1
v_gene: TRBV6-2/TRBV6-3
CDR3aa: CASSFRTGGLLYEQFF

abundance: .
d_gene: .
v_gene: TRBV30
CDR3aa: CAWSSGTTNEKLFF

abundance: once
d_gene: .
v_gene: TRBV4-3
CDR3aa: CASSQAGGRFYEQYF

abundance: .
d_gene: .
v_gene: TRBV19
CDR3aa: CASSTRLGELFF

abundance: .
d_gene: .
v_gene: TRBV7-8
CDR3aa: CASSSGPGDEQYF

abundance: many
d_gene: TRBD2
v_gene: TRBV27
CDR3aa: CASSLWGRADTQYF

abundance: .
d_gene: TRBD2
v_gene: TRBV2
CDR3aa: CASSDQLAGEWNNEQFF

abundance: .
d_gene: TRBD2
v_gene: TRBV6-2/TRBV6-3
CDR3aa: CASSLPGGSRETQYF

abundance: .
d_gene: .
v_gene: TRBV4-3
CDR3aa: CASSQDRGGGYYGYTF

abundance: once
d_gene: .
v_gene: TRBV7-3
CDR3aa: CASSSKFNSPLHF

abundance: .
d_gene: .
v_gene: TRBV7-9
CDR3aa: CASSPRGGRYEQYF

abundance: once
d_gene: TRBD2
v_gene: TRBV4-1
CDR3aa: CASSQTGTSSYEQYF

abundance: .
d_gene: TRBD2
v_gene: TRBV4-1
CDR3aa: CASSRLAGGPDTQYF

abundance: .
d_gene: .
v_gene: TRBV7-7
CDR3aa: CASSLGQQPAEYTEAFF

abundance: .
d_gene: .
v_gene: TRBV21-1
CDR3aa: CASSKVPSGSPTDTQYF

abundance: .
d_gene: .
v_gene: TRBV29-1
CDR3aa: CSVEDLGGKYTDTQYF

abundance: .
d_gene: TRBD2
v_gene: TRBV11-3
CDR3aa: CASSPRLAGRTDTQYF

abundance: once
d_gene: .
v_gene: TRBV27
CDR3aa: CASSLARSGEQYF

abundance: .
d_gene: TRBD2
v_gene: TRBV25-1
CDR3aa: CASQLNGLAVYNEQFF

abundance: .
d_gene: .
v_gene: TRBV29-1
CDR3aa: CSVGGGKAQPQHF

abundance: .
d_gene: .
v_gene: TRBV9
CDR3aa: CASSQTGSQPQHF

abundance: few
d_gene: .
v_gene: TRBV5-1
CDR3aa: CASSLGAGEPQHF

abundance: .
d_gene: .
v_gene: TRBV7-2
CDR3aa: CASSSLYDNLNNEQFF

abundance: once
d_gene: TRBD1
v_gene: TRBV29-1
CDR3aa: CSVRTGGDNEQFF

abundance: large
d_gene: .
v_gene: TRBV6-5
CDR3aa: CASSSGGGAGEKLFF

abundance: .
d_gene: .
v_gene: TRBV20-1
CDR3aa: CSASGRSYNEQFF

abundance: .
d_gene: .
v_gene: TRBV10-3
CDR3aa: CAISARRGDNSPLHF

abundance: .
d_gene: .
v_gene: TRBV28
CDR3aa: CASRASLFVSYEQYF

abundance: .
d_gene: .
v_gene: TRBV19
CDR3aa: CASGRGTEQFF

abundance: .
d_gene: TRBD2
v_gene: TRBV11-2
CDR3aa: CASSPWRGGSVKETQYF

abundance: .
d_gene: .
v_gene: TRBV2
CDR3aa: CASSDGRLNEQFF

abundance: few
d_gene: .
v_gene: TRBV21-1
CDR3aa: CASSSRGSGDYGYTF

abundance: .
d_gene: TRBD2
v_gene: TRBV11-3
CDR3aa: CASRIREREGRSEQYF